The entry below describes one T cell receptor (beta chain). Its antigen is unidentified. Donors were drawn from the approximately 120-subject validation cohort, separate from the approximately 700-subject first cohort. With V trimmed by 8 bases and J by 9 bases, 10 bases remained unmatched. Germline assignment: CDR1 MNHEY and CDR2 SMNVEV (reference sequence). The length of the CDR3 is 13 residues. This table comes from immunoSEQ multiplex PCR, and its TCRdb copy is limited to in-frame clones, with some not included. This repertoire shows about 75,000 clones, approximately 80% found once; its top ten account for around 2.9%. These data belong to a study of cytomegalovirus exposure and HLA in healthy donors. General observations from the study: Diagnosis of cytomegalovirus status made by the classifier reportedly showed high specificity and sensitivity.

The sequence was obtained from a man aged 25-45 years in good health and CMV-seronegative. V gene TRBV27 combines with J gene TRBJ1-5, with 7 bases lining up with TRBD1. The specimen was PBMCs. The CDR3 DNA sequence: TGTGCCAGCGCAACTAACAGGGGTTCGCCCCAGCATTTT. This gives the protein CASATNRGSPQHF.